This T cell receptor (beta chain) originates from a study of T cell clonotyping in hematopoietic cell transplantation. Study results and limitations: CD4 and CD8 repertoire contributions could not be separated without sorting.

A word on this clone: Its antigen remains unidentified.

Trimming cost V 5 bases and J 8 bases, with 14 bases left between them. Germline loops: CDR1 SGHRS, CDR2 YFSETQ. The length of the CDR3 is 13 residues. Method: immunoSEQ multiplex PCR; TCRdb's copy keeps in-frame clones and lacks some. The sample consists of over 10,000 clones, approximately 68% of them appearing once. The rearrangement uses TRBV5-1 and TRBJ2-1, with D unclear. The sample was peripheral blood mononuclear cells, taken 180 days after allogeneic stem cell transplant. This TCR derives from a male patient aged 55-69 years who had an allogeneic stem cell transplant from an unrelated donor, so the T cells may come from the graft donor. Some clones in this sample may be carry-over from other donors' samples. The CDR3 DNA is TGCGCCAGCAGACGAATAGACGTCGATGAGCAGTTCTTC. Translated, it gives CASRRIDVDEQFF.